This record looks at one T cell receptor beta chain sequence and its context. Its antigen is not identified. This entry belongs to a study of T-cell memory formation after mild COVID-19. TCRdb re-called the 5' RACE reads through MiXCR, storing one row per CDR3 protein. This sample carries about 500,000 distinct CDR3 sequences, roughly 21% of them seen once, and the ten largest clones take 9.5% to 15%. Study observations and caveats: Contracting clones from day 15 to 85 had balanced CD4/CD8; later expanders favoured CD4+. Among CD4+ contracting clones, most were CM and EM, and CD8+ ones EMRA.

The germline gives CDR1 SGHRS, CDR2 YFSETQ. Trimming removed 4 bases at V and 3 bases at J, with 10 bases between. The CDR3 has 13 residues. This TCR was sampled from an adult woman who had mild COVID-19 (a few samples of this study predate the infection). Cell type and time point are not known. The chain combines TRBV5-1 with TRBJ1-1; the D is unclear. Sequenced sample: PBMCs or a T cell subset sorted from them (not recorded which). DNA for the CDR3: TGCGCCAGCAGCCCCTACGGGGACACTGAAGCTTTCTTT. Its translation is CASSPYGDTEAFF. Drawing the rest from reference TRBV5-1 and TRBJ1-1, the complete variable domain is KAGVTQTPRYLIKTRGQQVTLSCSPISGHRSVSWYQQTPGQGLQFLFEYFSETQRNKGNFPGRFSGRQFSNSRSEMNVSTLELGDSALYLCASSPYGDTEAFFGQGTRLTVV.